Sequencing of this TCR beta chain was carried out in a study of blood T cells in healthy people across ages. The authors ran a second PCR of about 6 to 12 cycles using a sample-barcoded 5' primer and a J-beta primer mix. TCRdb used MiXCR to reprocess the 5' RACE reads, holding one entry per CDR3 protein. The repertoire holds 850,000 to 1,300,000 distinct CDR3 sequences, with 40% to 55% as singletons. This clonotype was observed a handful of times. The ends were cut back, 6 bases at V and 0 bases at J, with 9 bases in the middle. Germline CDR1 is SGHRS and CDR2 is YFSETQ. There are 14 residues in the CDR3.

The genes are TRBV5-1 and TRBJ1-4; D unresolved. The sequencing input was blood. This TCR derives from a woman aged 60-75 years in good health. In DNA form, the CDR3 reads TGCGCCAGCACCCCCGGACCAACTAATGAAAAACTGTTTTTT. Translation gives CASTPGPTNEKLFF.